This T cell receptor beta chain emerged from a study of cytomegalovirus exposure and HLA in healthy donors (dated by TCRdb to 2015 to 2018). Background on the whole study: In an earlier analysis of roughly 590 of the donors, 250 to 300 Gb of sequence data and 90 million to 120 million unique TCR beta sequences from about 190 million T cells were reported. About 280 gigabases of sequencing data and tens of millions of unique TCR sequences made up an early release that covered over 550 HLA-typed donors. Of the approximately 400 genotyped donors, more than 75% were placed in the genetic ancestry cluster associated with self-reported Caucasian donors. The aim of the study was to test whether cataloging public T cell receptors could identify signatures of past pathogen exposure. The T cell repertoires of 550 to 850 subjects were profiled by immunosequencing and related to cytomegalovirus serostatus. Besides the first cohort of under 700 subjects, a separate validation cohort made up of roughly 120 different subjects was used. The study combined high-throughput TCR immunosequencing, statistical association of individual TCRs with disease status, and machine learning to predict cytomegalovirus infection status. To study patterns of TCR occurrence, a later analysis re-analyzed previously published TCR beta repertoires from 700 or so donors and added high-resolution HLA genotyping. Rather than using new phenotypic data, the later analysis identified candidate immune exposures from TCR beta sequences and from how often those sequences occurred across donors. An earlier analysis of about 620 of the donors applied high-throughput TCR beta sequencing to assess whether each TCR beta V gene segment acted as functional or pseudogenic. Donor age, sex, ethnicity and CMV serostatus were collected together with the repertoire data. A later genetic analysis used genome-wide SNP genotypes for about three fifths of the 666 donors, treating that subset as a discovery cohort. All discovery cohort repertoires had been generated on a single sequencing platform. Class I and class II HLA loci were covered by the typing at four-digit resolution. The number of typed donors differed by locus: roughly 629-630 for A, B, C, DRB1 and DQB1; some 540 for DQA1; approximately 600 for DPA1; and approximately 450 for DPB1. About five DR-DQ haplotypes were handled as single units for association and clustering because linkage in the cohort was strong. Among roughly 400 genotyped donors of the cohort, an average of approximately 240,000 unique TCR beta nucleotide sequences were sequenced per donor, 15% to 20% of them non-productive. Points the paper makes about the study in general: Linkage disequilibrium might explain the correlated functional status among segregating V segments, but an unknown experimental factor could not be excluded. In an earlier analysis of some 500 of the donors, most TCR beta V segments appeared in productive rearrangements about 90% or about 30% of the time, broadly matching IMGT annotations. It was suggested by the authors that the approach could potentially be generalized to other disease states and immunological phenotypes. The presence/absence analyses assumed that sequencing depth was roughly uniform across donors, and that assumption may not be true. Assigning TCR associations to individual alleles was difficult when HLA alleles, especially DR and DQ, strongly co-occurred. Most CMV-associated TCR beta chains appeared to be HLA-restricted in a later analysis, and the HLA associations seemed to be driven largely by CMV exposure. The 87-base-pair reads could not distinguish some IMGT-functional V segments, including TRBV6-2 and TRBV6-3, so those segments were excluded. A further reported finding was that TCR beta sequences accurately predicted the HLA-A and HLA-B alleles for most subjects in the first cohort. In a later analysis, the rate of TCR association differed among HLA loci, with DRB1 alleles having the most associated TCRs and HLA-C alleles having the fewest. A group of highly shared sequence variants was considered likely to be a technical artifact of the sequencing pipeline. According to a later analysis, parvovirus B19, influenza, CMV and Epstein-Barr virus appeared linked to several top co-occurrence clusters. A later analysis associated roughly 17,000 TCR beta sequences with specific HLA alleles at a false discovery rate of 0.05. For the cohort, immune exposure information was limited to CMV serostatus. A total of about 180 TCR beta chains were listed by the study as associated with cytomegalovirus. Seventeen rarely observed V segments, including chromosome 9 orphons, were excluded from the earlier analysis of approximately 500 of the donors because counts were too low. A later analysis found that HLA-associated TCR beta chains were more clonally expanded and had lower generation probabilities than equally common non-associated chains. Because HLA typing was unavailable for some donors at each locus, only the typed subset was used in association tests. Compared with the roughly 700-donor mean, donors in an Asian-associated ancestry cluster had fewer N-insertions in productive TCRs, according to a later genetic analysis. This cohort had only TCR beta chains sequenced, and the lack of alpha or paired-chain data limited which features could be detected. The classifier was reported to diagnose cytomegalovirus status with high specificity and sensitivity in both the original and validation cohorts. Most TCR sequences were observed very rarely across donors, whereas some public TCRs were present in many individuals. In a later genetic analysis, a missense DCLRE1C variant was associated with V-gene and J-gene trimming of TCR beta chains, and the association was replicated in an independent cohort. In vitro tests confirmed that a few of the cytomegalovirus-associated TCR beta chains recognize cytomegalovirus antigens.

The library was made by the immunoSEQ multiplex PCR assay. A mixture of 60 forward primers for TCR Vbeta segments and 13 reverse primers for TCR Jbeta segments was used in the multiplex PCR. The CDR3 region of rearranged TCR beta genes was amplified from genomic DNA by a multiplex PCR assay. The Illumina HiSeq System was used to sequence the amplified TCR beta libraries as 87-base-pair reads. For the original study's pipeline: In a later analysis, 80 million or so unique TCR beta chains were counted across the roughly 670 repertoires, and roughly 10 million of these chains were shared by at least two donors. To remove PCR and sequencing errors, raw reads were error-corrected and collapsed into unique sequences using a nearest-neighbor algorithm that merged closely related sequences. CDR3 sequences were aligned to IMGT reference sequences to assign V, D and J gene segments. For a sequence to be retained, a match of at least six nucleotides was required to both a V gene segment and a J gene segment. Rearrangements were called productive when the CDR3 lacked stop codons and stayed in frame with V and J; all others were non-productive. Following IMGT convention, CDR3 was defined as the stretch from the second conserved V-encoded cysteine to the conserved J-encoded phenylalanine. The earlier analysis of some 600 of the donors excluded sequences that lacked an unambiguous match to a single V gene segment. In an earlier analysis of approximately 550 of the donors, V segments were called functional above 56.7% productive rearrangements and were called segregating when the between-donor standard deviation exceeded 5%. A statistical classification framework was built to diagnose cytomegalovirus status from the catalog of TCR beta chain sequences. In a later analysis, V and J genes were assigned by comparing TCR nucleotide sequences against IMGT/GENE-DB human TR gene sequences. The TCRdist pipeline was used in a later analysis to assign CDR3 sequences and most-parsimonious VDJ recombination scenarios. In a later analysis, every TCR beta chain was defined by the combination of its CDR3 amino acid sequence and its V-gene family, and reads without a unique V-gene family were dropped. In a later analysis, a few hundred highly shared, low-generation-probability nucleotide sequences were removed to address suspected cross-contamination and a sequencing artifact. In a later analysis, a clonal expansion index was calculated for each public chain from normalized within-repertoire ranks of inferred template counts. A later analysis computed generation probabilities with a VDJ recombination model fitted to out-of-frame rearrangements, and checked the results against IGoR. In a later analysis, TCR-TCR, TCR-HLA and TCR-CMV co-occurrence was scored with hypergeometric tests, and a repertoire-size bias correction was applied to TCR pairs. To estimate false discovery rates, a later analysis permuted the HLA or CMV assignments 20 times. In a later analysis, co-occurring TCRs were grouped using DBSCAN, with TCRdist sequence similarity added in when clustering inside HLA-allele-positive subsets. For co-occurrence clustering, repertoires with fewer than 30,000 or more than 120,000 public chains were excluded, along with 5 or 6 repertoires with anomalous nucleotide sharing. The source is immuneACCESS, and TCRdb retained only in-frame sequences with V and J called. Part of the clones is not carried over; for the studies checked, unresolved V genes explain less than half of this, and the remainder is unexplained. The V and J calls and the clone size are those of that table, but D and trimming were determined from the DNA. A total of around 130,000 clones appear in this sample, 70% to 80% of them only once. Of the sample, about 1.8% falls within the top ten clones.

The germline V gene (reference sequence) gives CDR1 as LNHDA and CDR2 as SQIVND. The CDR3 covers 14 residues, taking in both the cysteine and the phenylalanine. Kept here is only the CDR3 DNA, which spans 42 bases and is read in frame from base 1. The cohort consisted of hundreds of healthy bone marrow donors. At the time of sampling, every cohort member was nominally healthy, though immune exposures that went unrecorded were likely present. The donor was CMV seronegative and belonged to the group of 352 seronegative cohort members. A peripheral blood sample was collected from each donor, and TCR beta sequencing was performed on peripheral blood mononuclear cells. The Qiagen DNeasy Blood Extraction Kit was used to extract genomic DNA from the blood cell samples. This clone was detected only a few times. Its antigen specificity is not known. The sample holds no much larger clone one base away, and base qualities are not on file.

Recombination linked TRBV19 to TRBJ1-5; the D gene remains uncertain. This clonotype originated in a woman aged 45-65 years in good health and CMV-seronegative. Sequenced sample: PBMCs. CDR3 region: CASVQLDSNQPQHF. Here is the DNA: TGTGCGTCGGTCCAGCTAGATAGCAATCAGCCCCAGCATTTT.